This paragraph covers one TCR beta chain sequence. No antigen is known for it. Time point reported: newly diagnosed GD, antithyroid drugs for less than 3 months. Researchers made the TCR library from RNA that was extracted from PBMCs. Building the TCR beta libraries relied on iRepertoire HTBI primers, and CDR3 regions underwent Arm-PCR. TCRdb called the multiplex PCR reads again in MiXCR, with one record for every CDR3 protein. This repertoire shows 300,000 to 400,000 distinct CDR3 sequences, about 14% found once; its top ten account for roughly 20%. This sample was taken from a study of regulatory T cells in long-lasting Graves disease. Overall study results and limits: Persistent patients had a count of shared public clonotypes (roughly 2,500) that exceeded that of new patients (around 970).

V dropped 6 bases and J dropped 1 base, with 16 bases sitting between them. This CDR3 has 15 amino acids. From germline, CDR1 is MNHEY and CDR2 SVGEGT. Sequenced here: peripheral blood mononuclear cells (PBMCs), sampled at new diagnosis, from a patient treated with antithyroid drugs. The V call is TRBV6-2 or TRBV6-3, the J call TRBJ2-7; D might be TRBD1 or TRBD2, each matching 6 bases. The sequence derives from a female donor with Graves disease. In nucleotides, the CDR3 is TGTGCCAGCAGGCCGGAGACGGGGGCTTCCTACGAGCAGTACTTC. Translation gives CASRPETGASYEQYF.